The 7 T cell receptor beta chains below all came from one sample that was sequenced in a study of CD8+CD57+ T cells in acquired aplastic anemia. The study profiled TCR beta VDJ and CDR3 using genomic DNA as template. One entry per CDR3 protein results from TCRdb running MiXCR on the reads. Of approximately 160,000 distinct CDR3 sequences in the sample, around 45% are singletons; the top ten hold approximately 1%. Source material: sorted CD4+, CD8+, or CD8+CD57+ T cells (not recorded which) from PBMCs. The receptors were sampled from a human donor in good health.

This clonotype showed up many times. The chain combines TRBV7-9 with TRBJ2-2; 10 bases are shared with TRBD2. V trimming: 4 bases; J trimming: 2 bases; junction bases outside the gene matches: 7. The CDR3 totals 17 residues. CDR1 is SEHNR, CDR2 FQNEAQ, per germline (reference sequence). The CDR3 region is CASSSIAGGLNTGELFF. In nucleotides, the CDR3 is TGTGCCAGCAGCTCAATAGCGGGAGGACTCAACACCGGGGAGCTGTTTTTT. The full variable domain, with the rest looked up from reference TRBV7-9 and TRBJ2-2, is DTGVSQNPRHKITKRGQNVTFRCDPISEHNRLYWYRQTLGQGPEFLTYFQNEAQLEKSRLLSDRFSAERPKGSFSTLEIQRTEQGDSAMYLCASSSIAGGLNTGELFFGEGSRLTVL.

This clonotype was recorded at least ten times. J is TRBJ2-7 and V is TRBV7-2; no clear D. The V and J ends lost 11 bases and 6 bases respectively, with 5 bases between them. The CDR3 has 8 residues. Germline V CDR1 and CDR2: SGHTA, FQGNSA. The CDR3 sequence is CALSEQYF. For the CDR3, the DNA is TGTGCCTTGTCCGAGCAGTACTTC.

The genes are TRBV7-2 and TRBJ1-1; tentative D call: TRBD1 (6 bases). Trimming cost V 6 bases and J 9 bases, with 17 bases left between them. Germline assignment: CDR1 SGHTA and CDR2 FQGNSA. The CDR3 extends over 13 amino acids. CDR3 amino acids: CASRSMPGQKAFF. CDR3 coding DNA: TGTGCCAGCAGATCGATGCCGGGACAAAAAGCTTTCTTT. The complete variable domain, with remaining parts taken from reference TRBV7-2 and TRBJ1-1, reads GAGVSQSPSNKVTEKGKDVELRCDPISGHTALYWYRQSLGQGLEFLIYFQGNSAPDKSGLPSDRFSAERTGGSVSTLTIQRTQQEDSAVYLCASRSMPGQKAFFGQGTRLTVV.

This clonotype was detected many times. The rearrangement links TRBV10-1 to TRBJ1-1, with unresolved D. The CDR3 is 15 amino acids. Germline V gene data show CDR1 as WNHNN and CDR2 as SYGVQD (reference sequence). The V end lost 2 bases, the J end lost 1 base, and 11 bases lay between the germline ends. Here the CDR3 DNA reads TGCGCCAGCAGTGAGGGAGGCGCCTCGAACACTGAAGCTTTCTTT. It is translated as CASSEGGASNTEAFF.

The chain carries TRBV19 and TRBJ1-6, with TRBD1 as a possible D gene (5 bases). V gave up 3 bases and J gave up 5 bases, with 8 bases separating them. Germline V gene sequence: CDR1 LNHDA, CDR2 SQIVND (reference sequence). This CDR3 has 14 residues. CDR3 protein: CASSIATDNSPLHF. CDR3 sequence (DNA): TGTGCCAGTAGTATCGCGACAGATAATTCACCCCTCCACTTT. The full variable domain, rest sourced from reference TRBV19 and TRBJ1-6, is DGGITQSPKYLFRKEGQNVTLSCEQNLNHDAMYWYRQDPGQGLRLIYYSQIVNDFQKGDIAEGYSVSREKKESFPLTVTSAQKNPTAFYLCASSIATDNSPLHFGNGTRLTVT.

The gene calls are TRBV6-2 or TRBV6-3 and TRBJ2-6; no definite D call. Germline CDR1 and CDR2: MNHEY and SVGEGT. This CDR3 is 15 amino acids long. The V end lost 6 bases, the J end lost 2 bases, and 11 bases lay between the germline ends. The CDR3 region has the DNA TGTGCCAGCAGGGGTAGGGTAACTGGGGCCAACGTCCTGACTTTC. It encodes CASRGRVTGANVLTF.

This clonotype was seen a handful of times. This chain uses TRBV7-2 with TRBJ1-1; 7 nucleotides agree with TRBD1. Germline trimming cut 6 bases from V and 3 bases from J; bases unmatched to any gene: 4. The V gene's germline CDR1 is SGHTA and CDR2 FQGNSA. This CDR3 spans 13 amino acids. The CDR3 sequence: CASSPDRDTEAFF. CDR3 nucleotides: TGTGCCAGCAGTCCCGACAGGGACACTGAAGCTTTCTTT.